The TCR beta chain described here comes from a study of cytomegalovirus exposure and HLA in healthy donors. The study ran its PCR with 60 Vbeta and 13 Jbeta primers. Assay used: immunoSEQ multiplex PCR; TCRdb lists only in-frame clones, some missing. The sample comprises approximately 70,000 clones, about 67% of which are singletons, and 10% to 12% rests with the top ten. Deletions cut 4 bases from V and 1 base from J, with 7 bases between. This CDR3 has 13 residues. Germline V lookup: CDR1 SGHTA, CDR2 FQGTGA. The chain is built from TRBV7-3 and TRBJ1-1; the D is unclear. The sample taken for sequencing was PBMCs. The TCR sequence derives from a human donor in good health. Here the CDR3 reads CASSSRENTEAFF. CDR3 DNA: TGTGCCAGCAGCTCGAGAGAGAACACTGAAGCTTTCTTT.